This T cell receptor beta chain was captured by sequencing in a study of T cell responses to AZD1222 COVID-19 vaccine. CDR3 length: 14 residues. This clone was seen only once. Sequencing used immunoSEQ multiplex PCR; TCRdb keeps in-frame clones, though not all of them. The data show 150,000 to 200,000 clones, 85% to 95% seen once. The clonotype originates from an adult in good health. The chain joins TRBV12-2 to TRBJ1-1. TRBV12-2 is a pseudogene segment. The sequencing here drew on peripheral blood, taken on day 0 of AZD1222 vaccination. The CDR3 loop is CASRLVLRGTEAFF. Here the CDR3 DNA reads TGTGCAAGTCGCTTAGTCCTCCGGGGCACTGAAGCTTTCTTT.